Presented here are 8 T cell receptor beta chains from one specimen sequenced in a study of blood T cells in healthy people across ages. Through a sample-barcoded 5' primer and a J-beta primer mix, a second PCR was run for about 6 to 11 cycles. TCRdb called the 5' RACE reads again in MiXCR, with one record for every CDR3 protein. The data show roughly 930,000 distinct CDR3 sequences, with around 48% seen just once and 13% held by the top ten. Source material: blood. The receptors here all came from a man aged 25-40 years in good health.

This clonotype was counted between two and nine times. The gene calls are TRBV28 and TRBJ2-1; D is possibly TRBD2 (6 bases). CDR1 is MDHEN, CDR2 SYDVKM, per germline. V was trimmed by 7 bases and J by 0 bases, leaving 10 bases between them. This CDR3 comprises 14 residues. The CDR3 loop reads CASMEGRSYNEQFF. The CDR3, as DNA: TGTGCCAGCATGGAGGGTCGCTCCTACAATGAGCAGTTCTTC. The full variable domain, in which reference TRBV28 and TRBJ2-1 provide the parts outside the CDR3, is DVKVTQSSRYLVKRTGEKVFLECVQDMDHENMFWYRQDPGLGLRLIYFSYDVKMKEKGDIPEGYSVSREKKERFSLILESASTNQTSMYLCASMEGRSYNEQFFGPGTRLTVL.

This clonotype appeared a few times. V usage is TRBV7-2 and J usage is TRBJ2-1; D not certain. The CDR3 totals 17 residues. Trimming left V 1 base short and J 0 bases short, with 13 bases between. The germline CDR1 and CDR2 sequences are SGHTA and FQGNSA. This CDR3 reads CASSLVIVPSSYNEQFF. For the CDR3, the DNA is TGTGCCAGCAGCTTAGTGATCGTACCTAGCTCCTACAATGAGCAGTTCTTC.

The CDR3 DNA sequence: TGTGCCATCAGTGACAGCGGGGGGGTTTACAATGAGCAGTTCTTC. Residues: CAISDSGGVYNEQFF. The chain employs TRBV10-3 and TRBJ2-1; 10 positions agree with TRBD2. V dropped 3 bases and J dropped 4; count of bases not matched to a gene: 3. Germline values: CDR1 ENHRY, CDR2 SYGVKD. The CDR3 contains 15 residues.

The gene calls are TRBV5-6 and TRBJ2-4; D is uncertain. The J call could be wrong; TRBJ2-7 is a better fit for the DNA end. The CDR3 covers 12 residues. In germline, CDR1 is SGHDT, CDR2 YYEEEE. The CDR3 DNA sequence: TGTGCCAGTCGTCGCCTCTCCTACGAGCAGTACTTC. As protein: CASRRLSYEQYF.

The rearrangement links TRBV9 to TRBJ2-5, with 7 positions matching TRBD1. The CDR3 covers 14 residues. CDR1 is SGDLS and CDR2 is YYNGEE in the germline V gene. V dropped 2 bases and J dropped 0; count of bases not matched to a gene: 1. The CDR3 protein is CASSVGQNQETQYF. CDR3 nucleotides: TGTGCCAGCAGCGTGGGACAGAACCAAGAGACCCAGTACTTC.

This sequence joins TRBV27 and TRBJ2-7; tentative D call: TRBD2 (6 bases). The ends were cut back, 0 bases at V and 5 bases at J, with 14 bases in the middle. The germline gives CDR1 MNHEY, CDR2 SMNVEV (reference sequence). There are 15 residues in the CDR3. Written as DNA, the CDR3 is TGTGCCAGCAGTTTATCCGGGGGAAGGGCCGACGAGCAGTACTTC. It codes for CASSLSGGRADEQYF.

This clonotype occurred a few times. The CDR3, as DNA: TGTGCCAGCAGTCAGACTAGCGGGGGGTCTCGAAGAAGGTACTTC. It translates to CASSQTSGGSRRRYF. This rearrangement joins TRBV6-2 or TRBV6-3 to TRBJ2-5; 13 bases are shared with TRBD2. CDR3 size: 15 residues. J lost 13 bases, V lost 5 bases, and 13 bases had no gene match. Per germline, CDR1 MNHEY and CDR2 SVGEGT.

The chain carries TRBV4-3 and TRBJ2-3; 13 bases map to TRBD2. V shed 3 bases and J 1 base; nucleotides not matched to a gene: 10. There are 19 residues in the CDR3. Looked up from germline, CDR1 is LGHNA and CDR2 is YSLEER. This chain's CDR3 is CASSQQRLAGGPGTDTQYF. CDR3 in DNA: TGCGCCAGCAGCCAGCAAAGACTAGCGGGGGGCCCCGGCACAGATACGCAGTATTTT.